Below are 10 T cell receptor beta chains sequenced from a single sample in a study of blood T cell repertoires in COVID-19. Method: immunoSEQ multiplex PCR; TCRdb's copy keeps in-frame clones and lacks some. The sample consists of approximately 81,000 clones, roughly 91% of them appearing once. Specimen: peripheral blood. The receptors were gathered from a woman aged 50 to 65 in a cohort sampled during active COVID-19.

This clone has more than one count but fewer than ten. This chain connects TRBV11-2 to TRBJ1-6; D is possibly TRBD1 (6 bases). CDR3 length equals 14 residues. Trimming shortened V by 4 bases and J by 5 bases, and 9 bases separated the two germline ends. The germline gives CDR1 SGHAT, CDR2 FQNNGV. The CDR3 DNA sequence: TGTGCCAGCAGCTCACGGACAGATAATTCACCCCTCCACTTT. This gives the protein CASSSRTDNSPLHF. The whole variable domain, filled in from reference TRBV11-2 and TRBJ1-6, reads EAGVAQSPRYKIIEKRQSVAFWCNPISGHATLYWYQQILGQGPKLLIQFQNNGVVDDSQLPKDRFSAERLKGVDSTLKIQPAKLEDSAVYLCASSSRTDNSPLHFGNGTRLTVT.

This clone turned up a few times. The CDR3 spells CASSHPAGGADGELFF. The CDR3 bases are TGCGCCAGCAGCCACCCGGCAGGGGGCGCGGACGGGGAGCTGTTTTTT. V and J are TRBV4-1 and TRBJ2-2; 8 bases are a match to TRBD1. CDR3 size: 16 residues. Germline-derived CDR1 and CDR2 are MGHRA and YSYEKL. V lost 3 bases and J lost 7; bases outside the gene matches: 10.

This sequence joins TRBV7-8 and TRBJ2-6, with 7 bases identical to TRBD1. J lost 10 bases, V lost 5 bases, and 8 bases had no gene match. The germline V gene has CDR1 SGHVS and CDR2 FQNEAQ. The CDR3 is 14 amino acids. The CDR3 coding sequence is TGTGCCAGCAGCCACGGGACAGTCTTGAACGTCCTGACTTTC. This encodes CASSHGTVLNVLTF.

The V gene is TRBV9, the J gene TRBJ2-5; 8 nucleotides line up with TRBD1. CDR3 size: 15 residues. CDR1 and CDR2 (germline): SGDLS, YYNGEE. Germline trimming cut 0 bases from V and 7 bases from J; bases unmatched to any gene: 8. CDR3 region: CASSVAGTGLGTQYF. The CDR3 DNA follows: TGTGCCAGCAGCGTAGCTGGGACAGGACTGGGGACCCAGTACTTC.

V and J are TRBV11-2 and TRBJ2-7; D unresolved. Germline CDR1 reads SGHAT; CDR2 reads FQNNGV. The germline V and J ends were trimmed by 0 bases and 0 bases, with 12 bases remaining between them. The CDR3 length is 16 residues. CDR3 sequence (DNA): TGTGCCAGCAGCTTAGAAGTTGAGACATTCTCCTACGAGCAGTACTTC. This translates into CASSLEVETFSYEQYF.

The count of this clone is one. This sequence joins TRBV30 and TRBJ1-1; 8 bases align to TRBD1. With V trimmed by 3 bases and J by 1 base, 1 base remained unmatched. This CDR3 region has 13 residues. The germline CDR1 and CDR2 sequences are GTSNPN and SVGIG (reference sequence). The CDR3 DNA reads as TGTGCCTGGAGCGGACAGGGGAACACTGAAGCTTTCTTT. Its translation: CAWSGQGNTEAFF.

The chain uses TRBV19 and TRBJ1-2; 10 nucleotides line up with TRBD1. CDR1 and CDR2 from the germline V gene are LNHDA and SQIVND (reference sequence). CDR3 size: 16 residues. J lost 7 bases, V lost 5 bases, and 13 bases had no gene match. The CDR3 bases are TGTGCCAGTAGTTCAGAGACAGGGGGCGGTGTTTCTGGCTACACCTTC. Residues: CASSSETGGGVSGYTF.

The chain has TRBV5-1 and TRBJ2-7; 7 bases map to TRBD1. Germline V gives CDR1 SGHRS, CDR2 YFSETQ. The CDR3 has 13 amino acids. Unmatched junction bases numbered 7, after V lost 4 bases and J lost 6 bases. This CDR3 reads CASSTGQLPEQYF. In DNA form, the CDR3 reads TGCGCCAGCAGCACGGGACAGCTACCCGAGCAGTACTTC. Drawing the rest from reference TRBV5-1 and TRBJ2-7, the complete variable domain is KAGVTQTPRYLIKTRGQQVTLSCSPISGHRSVSWYQQTPGQGLQFLFEYFSETQRNKGNFPGRFSGRQFSNSRSEMNVSTLELGDSALYLCASSTGQLPEQYFGPGTRLTVT.

The chain uses TRBV9 and TRBJ2-1, with D possibly TRBD2 on 7 matching bases. V was pared by 0 bases and J by 9 bases, with 25 bases between. CDR1 is SGDLS and CDR2 is YYNGEE in the germline V gene. CDR3 length: 18 residues. Here the CDR3 DNA reads TGTGCCAGCAGCGTAGCTTTGAGGGGGGGTAGTGGTCCGAGTGAGCAGTTCTTC. Its protein product is CASSVALRGGSGPSEQFF.

In its sample, this clone was seen a few times. This chain uses TRBV7-8 with TRBJ2-2; unclear D gene. Germline V gives CDR1 SGHVS, CDR2 FQNEAQ. This CDR3 spans 16 amino acids. Trimming shortened V by 2 bases and J by 2 bases, and 12 bases separated the two germline ends. The CDR3 is CASSLTPSGNTGELFF. The CDR3 DNA sequence: TGTGCCAGCAGCTTAACCCCCTCGGGTAACACCGGGGAGCTGTTTTTT.